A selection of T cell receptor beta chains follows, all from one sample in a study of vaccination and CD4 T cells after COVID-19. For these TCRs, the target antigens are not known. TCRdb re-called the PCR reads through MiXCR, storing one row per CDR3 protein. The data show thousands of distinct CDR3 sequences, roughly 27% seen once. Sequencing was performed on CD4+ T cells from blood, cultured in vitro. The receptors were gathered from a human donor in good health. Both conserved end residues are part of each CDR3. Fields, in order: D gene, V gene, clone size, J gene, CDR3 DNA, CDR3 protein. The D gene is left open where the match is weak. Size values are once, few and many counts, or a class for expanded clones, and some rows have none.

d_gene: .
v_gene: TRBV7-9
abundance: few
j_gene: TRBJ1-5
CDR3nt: TGTGCCAGCAGCCGGGACCGAAATCAGCCCCAGCATTTT
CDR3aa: CASSRDRNQPQHF

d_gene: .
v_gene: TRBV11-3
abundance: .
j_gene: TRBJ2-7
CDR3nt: TGTGCCAGCAGCGGCCGGGGGAGCTACGAGCAGTACTTC
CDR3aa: CASSGRGSYEQYF

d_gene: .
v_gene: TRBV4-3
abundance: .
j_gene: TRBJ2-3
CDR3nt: TGCGCCAGCAGCCAAGGTGGGTGGGGAACCACAGATACGCAGTATTTT
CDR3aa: CASSQGGWGTTDTQYF

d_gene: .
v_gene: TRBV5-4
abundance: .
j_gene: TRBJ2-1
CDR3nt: TGTGCCAGCAGCTTGGCCGGGGCGGGCCTCAGCAATGAGCAGTTCTTC
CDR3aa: CASSLAGAGLSNEQFF

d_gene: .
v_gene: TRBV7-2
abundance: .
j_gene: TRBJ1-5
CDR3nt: TGTGCCAGCAGCCCCGACAGTAGCAATCAGCCCCAGCATTTT
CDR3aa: CASSPDSSNQPQHF

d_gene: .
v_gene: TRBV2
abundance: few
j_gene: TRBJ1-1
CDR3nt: TGTGCCAGCAGTGAAACCCATGGTGAAGCTTTCTTT
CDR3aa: CASSETHGEAFF

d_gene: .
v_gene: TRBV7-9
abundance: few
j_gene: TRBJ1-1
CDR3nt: TGTGCCAGCAGCTTAGCCGCAGGGGTAACTGAAGCTTTCTTT
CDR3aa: CASSLAAGVTEAFF

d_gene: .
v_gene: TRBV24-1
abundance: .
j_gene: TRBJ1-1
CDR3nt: TGTGCCACCGAGCGCGAACGGGGGACTGAAGCTTTCTTT
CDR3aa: CATERERGTEAFF

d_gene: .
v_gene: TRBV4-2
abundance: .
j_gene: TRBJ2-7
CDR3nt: TGTGCCAGCAGCCAATTCTGGGAGTTTCCCAACGAGCAGTACTTC
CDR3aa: CASSQFWEFPNEQYF

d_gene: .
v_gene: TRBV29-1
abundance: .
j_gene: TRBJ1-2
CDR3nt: TGCAGCGTTGGAGGGGCGGGAGTCTATGGCTACACCTTC
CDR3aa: CSVGGAGVYGYTF

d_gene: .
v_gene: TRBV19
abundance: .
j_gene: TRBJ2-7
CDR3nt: TGTGCCAGTAGCGCGACGGTCCCCTACGAGCAGTACTTC
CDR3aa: CASSATVPYEQYF

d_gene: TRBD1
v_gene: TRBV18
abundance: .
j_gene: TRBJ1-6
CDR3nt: TGTGCCAGCTCATTTGGACAGGGGAATTCACCCCTCCACTTT
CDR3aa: CASSFGQGNSPLHF

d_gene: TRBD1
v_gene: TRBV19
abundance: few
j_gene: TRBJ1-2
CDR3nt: TGTGCCAGTAGTCCTCAGGGGGCCGCTAACTATGGCTACACCTTC
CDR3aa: CASSPQGAANYGYTF

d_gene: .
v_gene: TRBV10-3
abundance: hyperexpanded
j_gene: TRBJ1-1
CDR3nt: TGTGCCATCAGATTCAGAGCCGGGATGTACACTGAAGCTTTCTTT
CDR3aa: CAIRFRAGMYTEAFF

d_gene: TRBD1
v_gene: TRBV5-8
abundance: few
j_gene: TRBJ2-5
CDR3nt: TGTGCCAGCAGCTTAAAGGGGTGGGACAGGGGGTACCAAGAGACCCAGTACTTC
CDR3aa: CASSLKGWDRGYQETQYF

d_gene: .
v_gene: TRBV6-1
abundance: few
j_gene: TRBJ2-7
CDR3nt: TGTGCCAGCAGCCCTTTCGGGAGTATCTACGAGCAGTACTTC
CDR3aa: CASSPFGSIYEQYF

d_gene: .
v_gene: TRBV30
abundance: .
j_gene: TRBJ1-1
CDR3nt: TGTGCCTACAGGCCAGACTTGAACACTGAAGCTTTCTTT
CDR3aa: CAYRPDLNTEAFF

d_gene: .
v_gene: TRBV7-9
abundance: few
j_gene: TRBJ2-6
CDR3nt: TGTGCCAGCAGCTTCGGGGCTGGGGCCAACGTCCTGACTTTC
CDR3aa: CASSFGAGANVLTF

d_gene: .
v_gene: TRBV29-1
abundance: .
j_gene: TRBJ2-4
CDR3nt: TGCAGCGTTCACGGAGACATTCAGTACTTC
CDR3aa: CSVHGDIQYF

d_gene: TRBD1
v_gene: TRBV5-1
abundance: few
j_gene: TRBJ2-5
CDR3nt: TGCGCCAGCAGCGGAACCGGGACAGGGGAGGAGACCCAGTACTTC
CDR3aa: CASSGTGTGEETQYF

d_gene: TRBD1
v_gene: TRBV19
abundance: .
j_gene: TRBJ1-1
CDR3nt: TGTGCCAGTTACCTGGGACAGGGTGTGGGGAACACTGAAGCTTTCTTT
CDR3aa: CASYLGQGVGNTEAFF

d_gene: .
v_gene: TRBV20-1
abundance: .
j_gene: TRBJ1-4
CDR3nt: TGCAGTGCTAGGGGTTTAGAGGGAGGGGGTACTAATGAAAAACTGTTTTTT
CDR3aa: CSARGLEGGGTNEKLFF

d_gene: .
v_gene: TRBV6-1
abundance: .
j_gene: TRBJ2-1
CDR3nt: TGTGCCAGCAGTGACAGACCGGGTGAGCAGTTCTTC
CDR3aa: CASSDRPGEQFF

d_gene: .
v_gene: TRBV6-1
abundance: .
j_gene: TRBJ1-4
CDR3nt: TGTGCCAGCAGAGGGCTAACGGAAAAACTGTTTTTT
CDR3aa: CASRGLTEKLFF

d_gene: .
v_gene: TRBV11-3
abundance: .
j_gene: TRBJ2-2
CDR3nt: TGTGCCAGCAGCTTAGGAGGTTTCACCGGGGAGCTGTTTTTT
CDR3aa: CASSLGGFTGELFF

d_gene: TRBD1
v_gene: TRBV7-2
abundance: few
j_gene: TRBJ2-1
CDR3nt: TGTGCCAGCAGCTTAACCAGGGGGCGGAATGAGCAGTTCTTC
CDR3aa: CASSLTRGRNEQFF

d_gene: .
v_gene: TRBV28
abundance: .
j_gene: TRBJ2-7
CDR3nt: TGTGCCAGCAGTTGGACTGTGGGCGGGTTCTCCTACGAGCAGTACTTC
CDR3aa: CASSWTVGGFSYEQYF

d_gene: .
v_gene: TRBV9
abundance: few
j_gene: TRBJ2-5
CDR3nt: TGTGCCAGCAGCGTAGGGATGGCTGGCGAGACCCAGTACTTC
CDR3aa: CASSVGMAGETQYF

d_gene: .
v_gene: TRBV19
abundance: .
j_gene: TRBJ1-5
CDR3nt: TGTGCCAGTAGCTTCGGCACCTTCGGGGATCAGCCCCAGCATTTT
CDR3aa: CASSFGTFGDQPQHF

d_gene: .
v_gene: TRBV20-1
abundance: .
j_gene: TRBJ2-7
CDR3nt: TGCAGTGCTAGAGATGCGGGACACAACACCTACGAGCAGTACTTC
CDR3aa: CSARDAGHNTYEQYF

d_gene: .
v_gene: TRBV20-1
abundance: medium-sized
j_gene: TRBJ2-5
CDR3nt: TGCAGTGCTCCCGGGGAAGATAACCAAGAGACCCAGTACTTC
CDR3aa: CSAPGEDNQETQYF

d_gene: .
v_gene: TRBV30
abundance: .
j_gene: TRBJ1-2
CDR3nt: TGTGCCTGGAGTGGGCAGGCCCCTAACTATGGCTACACCTTC
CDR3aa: CAWSGQAPNYGYTF

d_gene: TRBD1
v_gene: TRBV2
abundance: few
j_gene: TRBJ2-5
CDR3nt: TGTGCCAGCCTCCGGGACAGGGCTATGGAGACCCAGTACTTC
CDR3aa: CASLRDRAMETQYF

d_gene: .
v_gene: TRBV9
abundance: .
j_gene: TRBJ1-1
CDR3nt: TGTGCCAGCAGCCCGCGGGGGGGGAGAACTGAAGCTTTCTTT
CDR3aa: CASSPRGGRTEAFF

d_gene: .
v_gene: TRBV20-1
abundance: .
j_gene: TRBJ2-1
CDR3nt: TGCAGTGGGGGGCTAGCGGCAATCGACAATGAGCAGTTCTTC
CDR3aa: CSGGLAAIDNEQFF

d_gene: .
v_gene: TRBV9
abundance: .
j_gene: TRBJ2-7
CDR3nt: TGTGCCAGCAGCGTAGAGGTGGGAATATACGAGCAGTACTTC
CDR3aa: CASSVEVGIYEQYF

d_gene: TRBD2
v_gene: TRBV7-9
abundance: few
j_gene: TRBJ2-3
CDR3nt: TGTGCCAGCAGCCGACTAGCGGGAGCCACAGATACGCAGTATTTT
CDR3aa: CASSRLAGATDTQYF

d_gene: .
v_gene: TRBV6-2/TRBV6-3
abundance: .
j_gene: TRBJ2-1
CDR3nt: TGTGCCAGCAGTTACTCCTCGCTAGCGCAGTTCTTC
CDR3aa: CASSYSSLAQFF

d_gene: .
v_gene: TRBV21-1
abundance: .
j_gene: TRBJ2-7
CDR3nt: TGTGCCAGCAGCGCACTCCAAGGGACTATAGAGCAGTACTTC
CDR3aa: CASSALQGTIEQYF

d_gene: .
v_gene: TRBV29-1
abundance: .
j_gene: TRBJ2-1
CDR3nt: TGCAGCGTTAGCCAAGCGCTGAGCTCCTACAATGAGCAGTTCTTC
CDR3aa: CSVSQALSSYNEQFF

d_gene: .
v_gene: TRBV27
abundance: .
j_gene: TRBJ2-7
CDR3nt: TGTGCCAGCAGTTTATTCGGACAGAACTACGAGCAGTACTTC
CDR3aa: CASSLFGQNYEQYF

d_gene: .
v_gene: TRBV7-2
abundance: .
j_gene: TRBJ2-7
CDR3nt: TGTGCTACGCGCCTCACAGATTACTACGAGCAGTACTTC
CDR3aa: CATRLTDYYEQYF

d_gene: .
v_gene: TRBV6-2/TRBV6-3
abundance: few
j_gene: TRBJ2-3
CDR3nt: TGTGCCAGCAGTCCGGGCGGGAGCACAGATACGCAGTATTTT
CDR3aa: CASSPGGSTDTQYF

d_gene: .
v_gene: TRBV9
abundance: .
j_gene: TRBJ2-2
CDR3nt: TGTGCCAGCAGCGTAGCCTCAGACAGCGCGACCGGGGAGCTGTTTTTT
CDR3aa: CASSVASDSATGELFF

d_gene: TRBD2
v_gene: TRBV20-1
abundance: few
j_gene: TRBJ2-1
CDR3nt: TGCAGTGCTAGACTTAGCGGGAGGGCAGATGAGCAGTTCTTC
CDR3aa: CSARLSGRADEQFF

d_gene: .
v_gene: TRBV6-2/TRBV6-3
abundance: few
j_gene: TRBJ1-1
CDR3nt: TGTGCCAGCAGTTACGGTGGCAGAAACACTGAAGCTTTCTTT
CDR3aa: CASSYGGRNTEAFF

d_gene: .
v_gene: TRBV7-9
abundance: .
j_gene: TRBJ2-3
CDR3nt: TGTGCCAGCAGCCAAAGGGCCTCCACAGATACGCAGTATTTT
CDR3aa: CASSQRASTDTQYF

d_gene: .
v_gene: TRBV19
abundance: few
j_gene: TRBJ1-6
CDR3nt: TGTGCCAGTAGTATCCGCGGACGGGGAAATTCACCCCTCCACTTT
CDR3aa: CASSIRGRGNSPLHF

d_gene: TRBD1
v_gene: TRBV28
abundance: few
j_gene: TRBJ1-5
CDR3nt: TGTGCCAGTTCCGACAGGGGGAATCAGCCCCAGCATTTT
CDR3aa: CASSDRGNQPQHF

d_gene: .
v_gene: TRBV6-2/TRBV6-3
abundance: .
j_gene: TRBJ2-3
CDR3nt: TGTGCCAGCAGTTGGTTTATGTCGGGGTCAGATACGCAGTATTTT
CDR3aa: CASSWFMSGSDTQYF

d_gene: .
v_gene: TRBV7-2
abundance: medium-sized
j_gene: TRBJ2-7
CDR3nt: TGTGCCAGCAGCTTACCCTCCGGCACAGCTACCTACGAGCAGTACTTC
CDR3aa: CASSLPSGTATYEQYF

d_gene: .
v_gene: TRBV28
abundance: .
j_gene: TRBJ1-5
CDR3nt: TGTGCCAGCAGTCGACTAGGGGGGGGGAATCAGCCCCAGCATTTT
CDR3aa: CASSRLGGGNQPQHF

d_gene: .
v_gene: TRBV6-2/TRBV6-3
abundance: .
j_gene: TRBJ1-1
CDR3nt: TGTGCCAGCAGTTACTCACCCAGGGGTGACACTGAAGCTTTCTTT
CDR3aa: CASSYSPRGDTEAFF

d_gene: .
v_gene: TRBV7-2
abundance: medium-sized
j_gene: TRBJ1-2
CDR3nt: TGTGCCAGCAGCCTGGCCCACAGGGCGTCCGGTGGCTACACCTTC
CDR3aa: CASSLAHRASGGYTF

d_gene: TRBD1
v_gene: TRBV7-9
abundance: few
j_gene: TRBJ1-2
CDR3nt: TGTGCCAGCAGCTTGGGACAGGGGAATGGCTACACCTTC
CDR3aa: CASSLGQGNGYTF

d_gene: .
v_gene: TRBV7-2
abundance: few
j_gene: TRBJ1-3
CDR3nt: TGTGCCAGCAGCAAACCGGGACAAGCCTCTGGAAACACCATATATTTT
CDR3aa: CASSKPGQASGNTIYF

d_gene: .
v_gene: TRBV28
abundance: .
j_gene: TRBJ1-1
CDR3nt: TGTGCCAGCAGTTTAGTCATGAACACTGAAGCTTTCTTT
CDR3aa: CASSLVMNTEAFF

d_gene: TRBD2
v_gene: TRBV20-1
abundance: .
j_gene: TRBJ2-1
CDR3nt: TGCAGTGCTAGCAGCGGGAGCGACAATGAGCAGTTCTTC
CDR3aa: CSASSGSDNEQFF